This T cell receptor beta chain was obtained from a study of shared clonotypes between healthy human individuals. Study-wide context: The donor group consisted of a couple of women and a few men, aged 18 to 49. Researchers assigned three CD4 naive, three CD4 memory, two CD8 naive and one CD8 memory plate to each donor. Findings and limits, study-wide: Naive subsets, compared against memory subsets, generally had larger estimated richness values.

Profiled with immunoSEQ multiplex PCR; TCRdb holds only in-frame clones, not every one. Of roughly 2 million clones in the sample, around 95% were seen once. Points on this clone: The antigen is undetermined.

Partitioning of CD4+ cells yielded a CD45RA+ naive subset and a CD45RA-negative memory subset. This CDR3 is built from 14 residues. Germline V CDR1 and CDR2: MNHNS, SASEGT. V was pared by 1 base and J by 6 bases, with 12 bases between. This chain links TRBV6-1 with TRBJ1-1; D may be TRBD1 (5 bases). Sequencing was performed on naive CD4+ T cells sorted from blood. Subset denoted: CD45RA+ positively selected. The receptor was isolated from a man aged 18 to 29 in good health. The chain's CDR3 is CASSEGVRVAEAFF. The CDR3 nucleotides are TGTGCCAGCAGTGAAGGGGTCAGGGTGGCTGAAGCTTTCTTT.